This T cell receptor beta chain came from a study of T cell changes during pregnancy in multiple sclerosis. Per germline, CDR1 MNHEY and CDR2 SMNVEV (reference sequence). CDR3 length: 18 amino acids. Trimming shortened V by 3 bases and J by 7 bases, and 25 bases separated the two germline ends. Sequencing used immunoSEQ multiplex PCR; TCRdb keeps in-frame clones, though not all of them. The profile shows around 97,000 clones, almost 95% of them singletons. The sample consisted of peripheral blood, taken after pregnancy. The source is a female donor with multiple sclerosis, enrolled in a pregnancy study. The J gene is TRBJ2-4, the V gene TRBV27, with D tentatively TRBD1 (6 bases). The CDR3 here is CASSFGSLGSGTRNIQYF. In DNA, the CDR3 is TGTGCCAGCAGTTTTGGGAGTTTGGGTTCTGGGACAAGGAACATTCAGTACTTC.